This passage covers 26 T cell receptor beta chains from one sample sequenced in a study of cytomegalovirus exposure and HLA in healthy donors. Primers: 60 Vbeta forward and 13 Jbeta reverse. Assay: immunoSEQ multiplex PCR; the TCRdb copy retains only in-frame clones and omits some. The table has more than 95,000 clones, roughly 80% seen once. The sequencing input was PBMCs. These receptors all come from a woman aged 40-49 years in good health and CMV-seropositive.

V and J are TRBV25-1 and TRBJ2-1, with D maybe TRBD2 (6 bases). The germline V and J ends were trimmed by 3 bases and 4 bases, with 16 bases remaining between them. Germline assignment: CDR1 MGHDK and CDR2 SYGVNS. The CDR3 sequence is 16 residues long. CDR3 residues: CASSDSASVFYNEQFF. The CDR3 DNA reads as TGTGCCAGCAGTGATTCGGCTAGCGTTTTTTACAATGAGCAGTTCTTC.

This chain uses TRBV28 with TRBJ1-4; no clear D gene. V dropped 1 base and J dropped 6 bases, with 9 bases sitting between them. Germline assignment: CDR1 MDHEN and CDR2 SYDVKM. The CDR3 runs 14 residues. The CDR3 DNA reads as TGTGCCAGCAGTTTATTAACGGTATATGAAAAACTGTTTTTT. Translating gives CASSLLTVYEKLFF. Based on the CDR3 plus reference TRBV28 and TRBJ1-4, the full variable domain is DVKVTQSSRYLVKRTGEKVFLECVQDMDHENMFWYRQDPGLGLRLIYFSYDVKMKEKGDIPEGYSVSREKKERFSLILESASTNQTSMYLCASSLLTVYEKLFFGSGTQLSVL.

The V gene is TRBV6-5, the J gene TRBJ1-6; D is possibly TRBD1 (6 bases). The germline V gene encodes CDR1 MNHEY and CDR2 SVGAGI. V was trimmed by 11 bases and J by 1 base, leaving 9 bases between them. The length of the CDR3 is 13 residues. CDR3 sequence: CAGTGSYNSPLHF. In nucleotides, the CDR3 is TGTGCCGGCACAGGGTCCTATAATTCACCCCTCCACTTT.

V gene TRBV14 combines with J gene TRBJ1-3; no reliable D call. This CDR3 has 12 amino acids. Germline V gives CDR1 SGHDN, CDR2 FVKESK. Trimming cost V 4 bases and J 7 bases, with 8 bases left between them. This CDR3 reads CASSLHSNTIYF. CDR3 in DNA: TGTGCCAGCAGCCTTCACAGCAACACCATATATTTT.

The V and J genes are TRBV19 and TRBJ1-2; D call uncertain. The CDR3 sequence is 13 residues long. With 6 bases removed from V and 3 bases from J, the gap between germline ends came to 11 bases. The germline V gene has CDR1 LNHDA and CDR2 SQIVND (reference sequence). As DNA, the CDR3 is TGTGCCAGTAGCCCCACCCGGTACTATGGCTACACCTTC. Translating it yields CASSPTRYYGYTF. Combining the CDR3 with reference TRBV19 and TRBJ1-2 gives the whole variable domain DGGITQSPKYLFRKEGQNVTLSCEQNLNHDAMYWYRQDPGQGLRLIYYSQIVNDFQKGDIAEGYSVSREKKESFPLTVTSAQKNPTAFYLCASSPTRYYGYTFGSGTRLTVV.

This clone was observed once. This chain joins TRBV6-1 and TRBJ1-1; D might be TRBD1 (5 bases). Trimming removed 6 bases at V and 3 bases at J, with 14 bases between. Germline V gene lookup returns CDR1 MNHNS and CDR2 SASEGT. CDR3 length: 14 residues. CDR3 nucleotides: TGTGCCAGCAGGTGGTCCAGGGCTGACACTGAAGCTTTCTTT. This gives the protein CASRWSRADTEAFF.

This clone was picked up one time. The V gene is TRBV7-9, the J gene TRBJ2-3, with TRBD2 identical over 12 bases. Germline CDR1 reads SEHNR; CDR2 reads FQNEAQ (reference sequence). The CDR3 covers 16 residues. Germline trimming cut 6 bases from V and 1 base from J; bases unmatched to any gene: 5. CDR3 sequence reads: CASSSSGREGTDTQYF. The CDR3 bases are TGTGCCAGCAGTTCTAGCGGGAGGGAGGGCACAGATACGCAGTATTTT.

Details on this clone: The sample has other DNA sequences that encode this CDR3 too. V and J are TRBV5-1 and TRBJ1-2, with 7 bases lining up with TRBD1. There are 13 residues in the CDR3. Trimming at V came to 4 bases and at J to 2 bases, leaving 2 bases not matched to a gene. CDR1 is SGHRS, CDR2 YFSETQ, per germline. The CDR3, as DNA: TGCGCCAGCAGCCTCAGGGGGAACTATGGCTACACCTTC. Protein: CASSLRGNYGYTF.

The chain carries TRBV6-1 and TRBJ2-7, with 8 nucleotides matching TRBD1. The CDR3 runs to 16 residues. J gave up 2 bases and V 4 bases, and 10 bases lay outside the gene matches. Per germline, CDR1 MNHNS and CDR2 SASEGT. The CDR3 DNA is TGTGCCAGCAGTGTCGGGGACAGGCTCCGTCCCTACGAGCAGTACTTC. Amino acid sequence: CASSVGDRLRPYEQYF.

This chain links TRBV4-3 with TRBJ2-2; TRBD1 is a possible D gene (5 bases). Between the trimmed V and J ends, which lost 4 bases and 5 bases, there was a span of 14 bases. Looked up from germline, CDR1 is LGHNA and CDR2 is YSLEER. This CDR3 is 15 amino acids long. CDR3 residues: CASSPSRVFTGELFF. The CDR3 DNA reads TGCGCCAGCAGCCCGTCCAGGGTTTTTACCGGGGAGCTGTTTTTT.

This chain joins TRBV11-2 and TRBJ2-2; D is unclear. CDR3 size: 18 residues. V gave up 3 bases and J gave up 8 bases, with 25 bases separating them. Looked up from germline, CDR1 is SGHAT and CDR2 is FQNNGV. CDR3 protein: CASSLSLGGGSVVGELFF. The CDR3 bases are TGTGCCAGCAGCTTGAGTTTGGGTGGCGGAAGCGTTGTAGGGGAGCTGTTTTTT.

This CDR3 reads CASSDWRYEQYF. In nucleotides, the CDR3 is TGTGCCAGTTCAGACTGGCGGTACGAGCAGTACTTC. J is TRBJ2-7 and V is TRBV28; D remains ambiguous. The ends were cut back, 9 bases at V and 4 bases at J, with 13 bases in the middle. This CDR3 region has 12 residues. Germline CDR1 reads MDHEN; CDR2 reads SYDVKM.

The rearrangement joins TRBV28 to TRBJ1-1; D not certain. CDR1 and CDR2 from the germline V gene are MDHEN and SYDVKM. This CDR3 is built from 13 residues. Trimming pared 5 bases from V and 6 bases from J, leaving 13 bases between. In DNA form, the CDR3 reads TGTGCCAGCAGTCCGCCGGAGGGAGCTGAAGCTTTCTTT. Translation: CASSPPEGAEAFF.

This clone was recorded a few times. The CDR3, as DNA: TGCGCCAGCAGCATAGCGGGGGAGGGGAAAAACATTCAGTACTTC. It specifies CASSIAGEGKNIQYF. The chain has TRBV5-1 and TRBJ2-4; 9 bases are shared with TRBD2. This CDR3 is built from 15 residues. Losses at the gene ends were 4 bases for V and 4 bases for J; bases not matched to a gene: 6. Germline CDR1 and CDR2: SGHRS and YFSETQ.

The chain uses TRBV9 and TRBJ1-3; TRBD1 is a possible D gene (5 bases). Deletions cut 4 bases from V and 0 bases from J, with 11 bases between. This CDR3 contains 15 residues. The V gene's germline CDR1 is SGDLS and CDR2 YYNGEE. The CDR3 spells CASSPPGGSGNTIYF. In DNA, the CDR3 is TGTGCCAGCAGCCCTCCCGGGGGCTCTGGAAACACCATATATTTT.

The genes are TRBV27 and TRBJ2-3, with TRBD2 matching over 9 bases. CDR1 is MNHEY, CDR2 SMNVEV, per germline (reference sequence). J was trimmed by 0 bases and V by 2 bases; bases with no gene match: 6. The CDR3 extends over 17 amino acids. Here the CDR3 DNA reads TGTGCCAGCAGTTTACGAGCTAGCGGGACTAGCACAGATACGCAGTATTTT. Residues: CASSLRASGTSTDTQYF.

About this clone itself: A junction boundary mismatches the germline segment, possibly from a read error. This chain connects TRBV5-5 to TRBJ1-1; D is undetermined. Per germline, CDR1 SGHKS and CDR2 YYEKEE (reference sequence). This CDR3 spans 14 amino acids. This chain's CDR3 is CASILQNSNTEAFF. CDR3 nucleotide sequence: TGTGCCAGCATCTTGCAGAATTCGAACACTGAAGCTTTCTTT.

The V call is TRBV7-8, the J call TRBJ2-7; D perhaps matches TRBD1 (5 bases). V was cut by 0 bases and J by 4 bases, with 13 bases left in between. Germline values: CDR1 SGHVS, CDR2 FQNEAQ. There are 15 residues in the CDR3. The CDR3 sequence is CASSLAGPTPYEQYF. CDR3 nucleotide sequence: TGTGCCAGCAGCTTAGCGGGGCCCACTCCTTACGAGCAGTACTTC.

The chain recombines TRBV6-4 with TRBJ2-5, with 12 positions matching TRBD2. Per germline, CDR1 MRHNA and CDR2 SNTAGT. V lost 10 bases to trimming and J lost 3 bases; unmatched junction nucleotides: 9. CDR3 length equals 15 residues. CDR3 in DNA: TGTGCCACGCTGACTAGCGGGAGATGCAAAGAGACCCAGTACTTC. It translates to CATLTSGRCKETQYF.

This clone was seen a few times. The V and J genes are TRBV7-2 and TRBJ1-1, with D possibly TRBD1 on 5 matching bases. CDR1 SGHTA and CDR2 FQGNSA come from the germline V gene. Trimming shortened V by 5 bases and J by 11 bases, and 18 bases separated the two germline ends. There are 13 residues in the CDR3. The CDR3 nucleotides are TGTGCCAGCAGCCTGGGCAGGGCGCGAGACGCTTTCTTT. It encodes CASSLGRARDAFF.

A remark on this clone: Mismatch with germline at one junction end may stem from a read error. In the same sample, other DNA sequences code for this CDR3. The chain combines TRBV7-7 with TRBJ2-5, with a tentative D call TRBD2 (6 bases). The CDR3 has 15 residues. The germline gives CDR1 SSHAT, CDR2 FNYEAQ (reference sequence). This CDR3 is CASSLFGGSQETQYF. The CDR3 DNA reads as TGTGCTAGCAGCTTATTCGGGGGTTCTCAGGAGACCCAGTACTTC.

CDR3 in DNA: TGTGCCAGCAGCGTCTGGACTAGCCGGGAGCAGTTCTTC. This gives the protein CASSVWTSREQFF. The gene calls are TRBV7-8 and TRBJ2-1; 8 positions match TRBD2. The CDR3 spans 13 residues. J was trimmed by 10 bases and V by 5 bases; bases with no gene match: 7. Germline V gives CDR1 SGHVS, CDR2 FQNEAQ.

This clone was seen more than once but under ten times. This chain links TRBV13 with TRBJ1-2, with a tentative D call TRBD1 (5 bases). The V end was cut by 2 bases, the J end by 5 bases, with 12 bases between. The CDR3 consists of 14 residues. The germline CDR1 and CDR2 sequences are PRHDT and FYEKMQ (reference sequence). The CDR3 region is CASSLRAGRYGYTF. The DNA of the CDR3 is TGTGCCAGCAGCTTAAGGGCAGGGCGGTATGGCTACACCTTC.

The genes are TRBV6-4 and TRBJ2-3; TRBD2 matches 8 bases. The germline V gene encodes CDR1 MRHNA and CDR2 SNTAGT. The CDR3 sequence is 14 residues long. The trim removed 6 bases at V and 4 bases at J, leaving 6 bases unmatched. In DNA, the CDR3 is TGTGCCAGCAGCCCGGGGGGGCTGGCAGATACGCAGTATTTT. Amino acids: CASSPGGLADTQYF.

The chain uses TRBV28 and TRBJ1-2; no clear D. Germline V lookup: CDR1 MDHEN, CDR2 SYDVKM. The CDR3 contains 16 residues. Deletions cut 1 base from V and 8 bases from J, with 20 bases between. The CDR3 here is CASSLSPGSGIVGYTF. DNA of the CDR3: TGTGCCAGCAGTTTATCGCCCGGCTCGGGAATTGTCGGCTACACCTTC.

The J gene is TRBJ1-1, the V gene TRBV18; 7 nucleotides align to TRBD1. The junction had 8 bases not matched to a gene; V was cut back by 3 bases and J by 7 bases. Germline CDR1 is KGHSH and CDR2 is LQKENI. The CDR3 consists of 14 residues. The CDR3 DNA reads TGTGCCAGCTCACCCGTGACAGGGTATAATGAAGCTTTCTTT. The encoded protein is CASSPVTGYNEAFF.